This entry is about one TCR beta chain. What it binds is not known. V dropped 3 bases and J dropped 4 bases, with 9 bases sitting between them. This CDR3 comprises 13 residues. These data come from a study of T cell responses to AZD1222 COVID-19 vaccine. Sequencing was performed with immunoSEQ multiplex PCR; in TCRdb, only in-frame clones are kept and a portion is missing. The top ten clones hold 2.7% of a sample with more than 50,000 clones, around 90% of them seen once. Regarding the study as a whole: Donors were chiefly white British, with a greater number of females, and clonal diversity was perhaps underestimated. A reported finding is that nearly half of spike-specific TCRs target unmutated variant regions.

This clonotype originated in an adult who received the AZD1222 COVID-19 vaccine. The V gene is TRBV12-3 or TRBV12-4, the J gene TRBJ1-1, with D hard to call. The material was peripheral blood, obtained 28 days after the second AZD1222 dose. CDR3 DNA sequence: TGTGCCAGCAGTTTCGAGGGAGGCACTGAAGCTTTCTTT. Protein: CASSFEGGTEAFF.